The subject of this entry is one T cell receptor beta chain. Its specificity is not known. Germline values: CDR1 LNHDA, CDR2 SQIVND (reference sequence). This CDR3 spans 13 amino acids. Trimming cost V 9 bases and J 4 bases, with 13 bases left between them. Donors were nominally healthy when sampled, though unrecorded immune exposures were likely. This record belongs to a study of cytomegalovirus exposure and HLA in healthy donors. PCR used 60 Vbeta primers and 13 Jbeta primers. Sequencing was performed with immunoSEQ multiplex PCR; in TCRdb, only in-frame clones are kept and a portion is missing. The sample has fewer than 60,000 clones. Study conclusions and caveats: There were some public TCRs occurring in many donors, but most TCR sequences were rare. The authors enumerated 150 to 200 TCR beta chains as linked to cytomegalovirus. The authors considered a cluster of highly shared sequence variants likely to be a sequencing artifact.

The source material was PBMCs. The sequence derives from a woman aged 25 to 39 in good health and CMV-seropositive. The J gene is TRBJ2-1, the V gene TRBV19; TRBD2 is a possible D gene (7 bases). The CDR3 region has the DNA TGTGCCAGCGGGGGGAGGGGGTACAATGAGCAGTTCTTC. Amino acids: CASGGRGYNEQFF. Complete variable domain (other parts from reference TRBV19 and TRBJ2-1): DGGITQSPKYLFRKEGQNVTLSCEQNLNHDAMYWYRQDPGQGLRLIYYSQIVNDFQKGDIAEGYSVSREKKESFPLTVTSAQKNPTAFYLCASGGRGYNEQFFGPGTRLTVL.